What follows is one T cell receptor (beta chain) and its context. What it recognizes is unknown. Assay: immunoSEQ multiplex PCR; the TCRdb copy retains only in-frame clones and omits some. The table shows tens of thousands of clones, with 86% occurring only once. With 7 bases clipped from V and 3 bases from J, the junction kept 11 bases outside the gene matches. Germline lookup yields CDR1 LGHNA and CDR2 YNFKEQ. This CDR3 has 18 residues. This entry belongs to a study of T cells in localized non-small cell lung cancer. Study outcomes and limitations: Of the tissues analyzed, uninvolved adjacent lung showed maximal T cell clonality, greater than tumor. There were a median 57 of the top 100 tumor clones appearing in adjacent lung.

The receptor comes from a woman aged 40-75 years with stage I lung adenocarcinoma. This specimen was peripheral blood, taken before any cancer treatment. The chain is built from TRBV4-2 and TRBJ2-1, with TRBD2 matching 14 bases. DNA for the CDR3: TGTGCCAGCACAGCCAATGGACTAGCGGGGGGAAACTACAATGAGCAGTTCTTC. This sequence encodes CASTANGLAGGNYNEQFF.